This TCR beta chain was identified in a study of cytomegalovirus exposure and HLA in healthy donors. This CDR3 spans 14 amino acids. Germline values: CDR1 SQVTM, CDR2 ANQGSEA. Trimming removed 3 bases at V and 3 bases at J, with 13 bases between. The sample holds one count of this clone. PCR employed 60 Vbeta and 13 Jbeta primers. TCRdb's table, derived via immunoSEQ multiplex PCR, lists solely in-frame clones and lacks some. This repertoire shows approximately 140,000 clones, 65% to 85% found once; its top ten account for roughly 1.5%. This clonotype originated in a woman aged 18 to 35 in good health and CMV-seronegative. The gene calls are TRBV29-1 and TRBJ2-3, with D perhaps TRBD2 (7 bases). The specimen sequenced was PBMCs. The CDR3 region is CSVDEGGGTDTQYF. CDR3 DNA sequence: TGCAGCGTTGACGAAGGGGGAGGGACAGATACGCAGTATTTT.